This TCR beta chain was profiled in a study of glioma-infiltrating T cells. Using RNA template, CDR3s of TCR alpha and beta were amplified with iRepertoire arm-PCR. One-step reverse transcription and amplification started from around 100-400 ng of tissue mRNA or PBMC total RNA. One entry per CDR3 protein results from TCRdb running MiXCR on the multiplex PCR reads. This repertoire shows approximately 400,000 distinct CDR3 sequences, more than 35% found once; its top ten account for more than 10%. This clonotype was counted at least ten times. This CDR3 is 15 amino acids long. Germline V gene lookup returns CDR1 LNHNV and CDR2 YYDKDF (reference sequence). The V end was cut by 0 bases, the J end by 0 bases, with 7 bases between.

This receptor was identified in a human donor with low-grade glioma or glioblastoma, undergoing nonglioma brain surgery, or in good health (not recorded which). V and J are TRBV15 and TRBJ2-3, with a weak D call TRBD1 (5 bases). The sample consisted of glioma tissue, nonneoplastic brain tissue, or PBMCs (not recorded which). The DNA for the CDR3 is TGTGCCACCAGCAGAGACAGGGCGAGCACAGATACGCAGTATTTT. It codes for CATSRDRASTDTQYF.